This entry describes one TCR beta chain. Its matching antigen is unknown. The data belong to a study of CD8+ T cells in alopecia areata. Overall study results and limits: Unlike in mice, where it was clearer, TCR sharing across patients was less clear, possibly HLA-related. Especially in alopecia totalis/universalis, lesional scalp showed greater clonality than normal scalp did.

Lesional scalp tissue (obtained by punch biopsy) and peripheral blood were collected from alopecia areata patients. The authors sorted CD4+ and CD8+ T cells from PBMCs. Isolated RNA was reverse transcribed into cDNA used as the sequencing template. TCRdb's table, derived via immunoSEQ multiplex PCR, lists solely in-frame clones and lacks some. Among 200,000 to 250,000 clones listed, around 62% were seen once. Specimen: CD4+ T cells sorted from blood, collected at week 0. The TCR comes from a human donor with alopecia areata.

CDR3 nucleotides: TGTGCCAGCAAAGATCCAGGTCTAGGCTACACCTTC. The encoded protein is CASKDPGLGYTF. The chain has TRBV6-5 and TRBJ1-2; D is unresolved. V lost 7 bases to trimming and J lost 8 bases, with 14 bases between them. The germline V gene encodes CDR1 MNHEY and CDR2 SVGAGI. The CDR3 contains 12 residues.